This T cell receptor beta chain originates from a study of blood T cell repertoires in COVID-19. V was trimmed by 0 bases and J by 8 bases, leaving 11 bases between them. There are 13 residues in the CDR3. Looked up from germline, CDR1 is SGDLS and CDR2 is YYNGEE. Per the study methods: Estimation of nucleated cell counts relied on the amplification of reference gene primers. Generated by immunoSEQ multiplex PCR, the TCRdb table keeps only in-frame clones and is missing some. V and J calls and clone size are those listed in that table; D and trimming were worked out from the DNA. This sample has 150,000 to 200,000 clones, with around 90% found just once.

What was sequenced was peripheral blood. This TCR was recovered from a man between 40 and 49 years old with acute or convalescent COVID-19. The gene calls are TRBV9 and TRBJ1-2, with D maybe TRBD1 (6 bases). This chain's CDR3 is CASSVGDTGGYTF. CDR3 in DNA: TGTGCCAGCAGCGTAGGGGACACCGGAGGCTACACCTTC.